What follows describes a single T cell receptor beta chain. The sample belongs to a study of T cell responses to AZD1222 COVID-19 vaccine. Assay: immunoSEQ multiplex PCR; the TCRdb copy retains only in-frame clones and omits some. The table includes roughly 140,000 clones, approximately 89% detected once. Germline lookup yields CDR1 SQVTM and CDR2 ANQGSEA. The CDR3 extends over 14 amino acids. Trimming left V 7 bases short and J 6 bases short, with 21 bases between. The chain uses TRBV29-1 and TRBJ1-2, with D possibly being TRBD1 (5 bases). The specimen was peripheral blood, collected on day 0 of AZD1222 vaccination. This receptor was taken from an adult in good health. The CDR3 sequence is CSAIPLQAYDGYTF. The CDR3, as DNA: TGCAGCGCTATCCCTTTACAGGCTTATGATGGCTACACCTTC.